The clone carrying this T cell receptor beta chain was observed a few times. Antigen specificity is unknown. The data belong to a study of T cell repertoires in cytomegalovirus infection. Overall study: An indication of both CMV infection and matching HLA type came from public TCR beta signatures. Findings and caveats of the study: The cumulative frequency of public TCR beta families identified carriers of CMV plus the relevant HLA.

TCRdb reanalysed the reads using MiXCR and keeps one entry per CDR3 protein. This sample has roughly 300,000 distinct CDR3 sequences, with more than 8% found just once. CDR3 length: 13 residues. V lost 2 bases and J lost 7, with 11 bases in between. The rearrangement joins TRBV12-3 or TRBV12-4 to TRBJ1-1, with TRBD1 as a possible D gene (6 bases). The sequenced material came from PBMCs. This clonotype originated in a human donor in good health (CMV status not recorded). Some clones in this sample may be carry-over from other donors' samples. DNA of the CDR3: TGTGCCAGCAGTTTAAACAGGGCGAATGAAGCTTTCTTT. Its protein product is CASSLNRANEAFF.